The rows below give T cell receptor beta chains drawn from one sample of a study of radiation and T cells in renal cell carcinoma. Here immunoSEQ multiplex PCR was the method, and the copy in TCRdb shows in-frame clones only, minus some. The sample lists 100,000 to 150,000 clones; 88% were seen once. The specimen was blood, collected from a patient whose treatment included radiotherapy and nephrectomy. The receptor source for this set is a woman aged 70-85 years with renal cell carcinoma. CDR3s include the opening cysteine and the closing phenylalanine or tryptophan. A D gene is named only where the DNA matches it firmly. The size of a clone is reported for some rows only, either as once, few or many, or as a class for expanded clones.

V	size	D	J	CDR3	DNA
TRBV10-3	-	-	TRBJ2-7	CAISRDTWEQYF	TGTGCCATCAGCCGGGACACTTGGGAGCAGTACTTC
TRBV28	-	-	TRBJ1-1	CASSEQGKNTEAFF	TGTGCCAGCAGTGAGCAGGGTAAGAACACTGAAGCTTTCTTT
TRBV6-1	-	-	TRBJ2-1	CAIERDNYNEQFF	TGTGCCATCGAACGGGACAACTACAATGAGCAGTTCTTC
TRBV9	-	-	TRBJ2-7	CASSVGPNPYEQYF	TGTGCCAGCAGCGTAGGTCCCAATCCCTACGAGCAGTACTTC
TRBV19	-	TRBD2	TRBJ2-2	CASSMSFSGGPNTGELFF	TGTGCCAGTAGTATGAGTTTTAGCGGGGGGCCCAACACCGGGGAGCTGTTTTTT
TRBV10-3	-	TRBD1	TRBJ2-7	CAISESDRAYEQYF	TGTGCCATCAGTGAGTCAGACAGGGCCTACGAGCAGTACTTC
TRBV11-2	-	-	TRBJ2-1	CASSLISSSYNEQFF	TGTGCCAGCAGCTTAATAAGTAGCTCCTACAATGAGCAGTTCTTC
TRBV7-9	few	TRBD1	TRBJ2-7	CASSLEGQGREQYF	TGTGCCAGCAGCTTAGAGGGACAGGGGCGCGAGCAGTACTTC
TRBV6-5	-	TRBD1	TRBJ1-2	CASNPQGIYGYTF	TGTGCCAGCAATCCACAGGGGATCTATGGCTACACCTTC
TRBV7-2	-	-	TRBJ1-5	CASSLSGRGNQPQHF	TGTGCCAGCAGCTTATCGGGGAGGGGTAATCAGCCCCAGCATTTT
TRBV2	-	-	TRBJ1-2	CASSGVRDPMTNYGYTF	TGTGCCAGCAGTGGGGTTCGGGACCCAATGACAAACTATGGCTACACCTTC
TRBV4-1	-	-	TRBJ2-1	CASSPIQGSSYNEQFF	TGCGCCAGCAGCCCTATACAGGGATCCTCCTACAATGAGCAGTTCTTC
TRBV4-1	once	-	TRBJ1-5	CASSQDPGNSNQPQHF	TGCGCCAGCAGCCAAGATCCGGGAAACAGCAATCAGCCCCAGCATTTT
TRBV6-5	-	-	TRBJ1-1	CASIRALNTEAFF	TGTGCCAGCATTCGGGCCTTGAACACTGAAGCTTTCTTT
TRBV7-8	-	-	TRBJ1-5	CASSFHSGQNQPQHF	TGTGCCAGCAGCTTCCACTCGGGCCAAAATCAGCCCCAGCATTTT
TRBV2	-	-	TRBJ2-3	CASSGNYPDTQYF	TGTGCCAGCAGTGGCAATTACCCAGATACGCAGTATTTT
TRBV6-5	-	TRBD1	TRBJ1-2	CASSPGGQNYGYTF	TGTGCCAGCAGCCCCGGGGGACAGAACTATGGCTACACCTTC
TRBV7-8	-	-	TRBJ2-6	CASSLRGRDSNVLTF	TGTGCCAGCAGCTTGAGGGGGAGGGACTCCAACGTCCTGACTTTC
TRBV18	-	-	TRBJ2-5	CASSPDLGSETQYF	TGTGCCAGCTCACCGGATTTAGGTTCAGAGACCCAGTACTTC
TRBV2	-	TRBD1	TRBJ1-1	CASRPDRVTEAFF	TGTGCCAGCAGACCGGACAGGGTCACTGAAGCTTTCTTT
TRBV6-1	-	-	TRBJ1-2	CASTPDRYGYTF	TGTGCCAGCACCCCGGACCGCTATGGCTACACCTTC
TRBV7-2	-	TRBD1	TRBJ2-7	CASSQQGSYEQYF	TGTGCCAGCAGCCAACAGGGGTCCTACGAGCAGTACTTC
TRBV19	-	-	TRBJ1-1	CASSIWGSTEAFF	TGTGCCAGTAGTATCTGGGGGTCCACTGAAGCTTTCTTT
TRBV10-1	once	-	TRBJ2-1	CASSEDNGPRDNEQFF	TGCGCCAGCAGTGAAGATAATGGACCACGAGACAATGAGCAGTTCTTC
TRBV5-1	-	-	TRBJ1-3	CASSLGSPGNTIYF	TGCGCCAGCAGCTTGGGTTCTCCTGGAAACACCATATATTTT
TRBV13	-	-	TRBJ1-5	CASSLQSGLSNQPQHF	TGTGCCAGCAGCTTACAATCCGGACTGAGCAATCAGCCCCAGCATTTT
TRBV2	-	-	TRBJ1-5	CASRADGGNQPQHF	TGTGCCAGCAGGGCTGACGGCGGCAATCAGCCCCAGCATTTT
TRBV5-1	once	TRBD1	TRBJ2-1	CASSLMVRGTFNEQFF	TGCGCCAGCAGCTTGATGGTCAGGGGGACATTCAATGAGCAGTTCTTC
TRBV6-1	-	-	TRBJ1-6	CASSENYGGSSPLHF	TGTGCCAGCAGTGAAAACTATGGCGGAAGCTCACCCCTCCACTTT